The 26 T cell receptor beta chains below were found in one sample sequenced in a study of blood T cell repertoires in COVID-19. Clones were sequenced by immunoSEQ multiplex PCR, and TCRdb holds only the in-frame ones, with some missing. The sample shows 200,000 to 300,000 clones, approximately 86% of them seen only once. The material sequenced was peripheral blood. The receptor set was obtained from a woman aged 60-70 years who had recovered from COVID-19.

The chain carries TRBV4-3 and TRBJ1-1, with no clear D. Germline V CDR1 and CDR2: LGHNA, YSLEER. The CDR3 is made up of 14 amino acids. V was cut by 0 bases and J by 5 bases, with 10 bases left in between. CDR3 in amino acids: CASSQDLAETEAFF. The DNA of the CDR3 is TGCGCCAGCAGCCAAGATCTCGCAGAAACTGAAGCTTTCTTT.

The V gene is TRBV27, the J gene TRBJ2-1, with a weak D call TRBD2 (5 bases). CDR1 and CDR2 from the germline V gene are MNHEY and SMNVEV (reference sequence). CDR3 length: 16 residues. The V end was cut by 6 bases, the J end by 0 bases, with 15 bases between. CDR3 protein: CASSPEDFSSYNEQFF. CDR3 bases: TGTGCCAGCAGCCCAGAGGACTTTAGCTCCTACAATGAGCAGTTCTTC.

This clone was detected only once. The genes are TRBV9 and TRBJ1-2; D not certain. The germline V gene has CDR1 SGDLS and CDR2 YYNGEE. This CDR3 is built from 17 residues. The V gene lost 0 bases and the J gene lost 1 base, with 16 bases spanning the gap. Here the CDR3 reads CASSVGLQRSYNYGYTF. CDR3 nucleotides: TGTGCCAGCAGCGTAGGACTCCAGCGATCTTATAACTATGGCTACACCTTC.

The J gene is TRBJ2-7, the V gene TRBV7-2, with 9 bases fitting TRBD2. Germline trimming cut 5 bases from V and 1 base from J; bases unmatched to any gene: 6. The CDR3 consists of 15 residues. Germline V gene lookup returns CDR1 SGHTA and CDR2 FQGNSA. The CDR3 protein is CASSPTSGPSYEQYF. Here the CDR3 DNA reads TGTGCCAGCAGCCCGACTAGCGGTCCTTCCTACGAGCAGTACTTC. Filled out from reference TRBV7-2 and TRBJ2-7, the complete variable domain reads GAGVSQSPSNKVTEKGKDVELRCDPISGHTALYWYRQSLGQGLEFLIYFQGNSAPDKSGLPSDRFSAERTGGSVSTLTIQRTQQEDSAVYLCASSPTSGPSYEQYFGPGTRLTVT.

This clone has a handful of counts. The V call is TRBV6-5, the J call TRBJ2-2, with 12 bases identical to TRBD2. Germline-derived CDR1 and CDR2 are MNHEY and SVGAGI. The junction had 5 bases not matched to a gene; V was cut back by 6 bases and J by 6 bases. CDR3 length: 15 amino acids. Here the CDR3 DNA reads TGTGCCAGCAGCTTTAGGACTAGCGGGGCCGGGGAGCTGTTTTTT. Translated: CASSFRTSGAGELFF.

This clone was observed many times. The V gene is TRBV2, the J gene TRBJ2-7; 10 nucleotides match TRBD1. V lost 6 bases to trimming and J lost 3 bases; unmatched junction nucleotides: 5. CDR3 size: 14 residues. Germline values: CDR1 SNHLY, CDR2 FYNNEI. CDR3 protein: CASSSGTGVYEQYF. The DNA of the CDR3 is TGTGCCAGCAGCTCCGGGACAGGGGTCTACGAGCAGTACTTC.

DNA for the CDR3: TGCGCCAGCTCCCCCGTTCCTCCAGGGTTTAGCAATCAGCCCCAGCATTTT. It translates to CASSPVPPGFSNQPQHF. The V gene is TRBV5-1, the J gene TRBJ1-5; D possibly corresponds to TRBD1 (5 bases). V shed 7 bases and J shed 0 bases, with 20 bases lying between them. Germline V gene sequence: CDR1 SGHRS, CDR2 YFSETQ. This CDR3 region has 17 residues.

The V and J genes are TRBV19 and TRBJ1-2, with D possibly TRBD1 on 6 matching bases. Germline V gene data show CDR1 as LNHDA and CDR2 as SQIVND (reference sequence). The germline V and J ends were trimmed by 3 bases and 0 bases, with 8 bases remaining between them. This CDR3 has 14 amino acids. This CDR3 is CASSMWTANYGYTF. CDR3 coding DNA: TGTGCCAGTAGTATGTGGACAGCTAACTATGGCTACACCTTC.

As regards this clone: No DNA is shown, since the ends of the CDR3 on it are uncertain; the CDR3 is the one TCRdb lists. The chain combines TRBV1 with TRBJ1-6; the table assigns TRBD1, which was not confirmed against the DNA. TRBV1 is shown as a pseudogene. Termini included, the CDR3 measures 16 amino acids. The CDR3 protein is CTSSQDFGQGNSPLHF.

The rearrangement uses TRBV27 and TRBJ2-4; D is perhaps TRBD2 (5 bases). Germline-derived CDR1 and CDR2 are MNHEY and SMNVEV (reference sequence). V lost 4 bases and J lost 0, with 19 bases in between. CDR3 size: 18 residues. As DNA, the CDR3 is TGTGCCAGCAGTTCCGGACGGAGTGAGGGTGTAGCCAAAAACATTCAGTACTTC. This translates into CASSSGRSEGVAKNIQYF.

In nucleotides, the CDR3 is TGTGCCAGCAGCTTAATGGGAGGTGAGCAGTACTTC. Protein product: CASSLMGGEQYF. The chain joins TRBV7-2 to TRBJ2-7; perhaps TRBD2 as D (6 bases). Trimming removed 2 bases at V and 7 bases at J, with 9 bases between. CDR1 is SGHTA and CDR2 is FQGNSA in the germline V gene. The CDR3 is made up of 12 amino acids.

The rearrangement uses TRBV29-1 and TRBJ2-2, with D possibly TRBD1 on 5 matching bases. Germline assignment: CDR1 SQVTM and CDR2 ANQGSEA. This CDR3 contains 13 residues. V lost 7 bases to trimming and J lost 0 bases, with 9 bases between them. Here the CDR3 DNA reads TGCAGCGGCGACAGCGCGAACACCGGGGAGCTGTTTTTT. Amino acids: CSGDSANTGELFF.

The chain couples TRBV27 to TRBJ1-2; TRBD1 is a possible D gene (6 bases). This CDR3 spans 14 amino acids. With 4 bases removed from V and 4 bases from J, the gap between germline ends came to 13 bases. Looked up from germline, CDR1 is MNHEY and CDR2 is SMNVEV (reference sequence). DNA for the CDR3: TGTGCCAGCAGTTCAGGGGCGCCCGGCTATGGCTACACCTTC. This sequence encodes CASSSGAPGYGYTF.

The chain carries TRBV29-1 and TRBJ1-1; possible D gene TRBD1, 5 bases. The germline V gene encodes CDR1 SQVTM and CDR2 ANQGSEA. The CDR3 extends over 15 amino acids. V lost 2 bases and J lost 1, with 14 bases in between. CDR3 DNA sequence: TGCAGCGTTGAACCCCCCGGGGGAGGGAACACTGAAGCTTTCTTT. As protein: CSVEPPGGGNTEAFF.

The CDR3 here is CASSLQGASGNTIYF. The DNA of the CDR3 is TGTGCCAGCAGCTTGCAGGGGGCCTCTGGAAACACCATATATTTT. The chain joins TRBV5-4 to TRBJ1-3; 8 nucleotides line up with TRBD1. The V and J ends lost 1 base and 0 bases, in that order; junction bases with no gene match: 0. The V gene's germline CDR1 is SGHNT and CDR2 YYREEE (reference sequence). The CDR3 runs to 15 residues.

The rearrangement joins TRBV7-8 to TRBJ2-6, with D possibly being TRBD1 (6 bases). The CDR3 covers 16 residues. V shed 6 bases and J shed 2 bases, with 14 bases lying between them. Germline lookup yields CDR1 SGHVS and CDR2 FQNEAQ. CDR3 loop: CASRRLQGAGANVLTF. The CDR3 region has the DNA TGTGCCAGCAGGCGTTTACAGGGCGCTGGGGCCAACGTCCTGACTTTC.

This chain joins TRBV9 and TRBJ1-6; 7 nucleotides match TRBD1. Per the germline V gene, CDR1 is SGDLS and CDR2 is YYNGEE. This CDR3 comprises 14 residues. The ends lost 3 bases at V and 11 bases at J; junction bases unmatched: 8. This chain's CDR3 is CASSARPGGTPLHF. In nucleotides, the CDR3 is TGTGCCAGCAGCGCTAGACCAGGGGGGACACCCCTCCACTTT.

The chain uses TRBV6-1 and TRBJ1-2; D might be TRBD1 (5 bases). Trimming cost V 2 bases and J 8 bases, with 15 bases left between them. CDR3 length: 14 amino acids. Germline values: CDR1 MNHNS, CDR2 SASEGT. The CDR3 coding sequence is TGTGCCAGCAGTGAAATGGGGTGGGGGGAAGGCTACACCTTC. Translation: CASSEMGWGEGYTF.

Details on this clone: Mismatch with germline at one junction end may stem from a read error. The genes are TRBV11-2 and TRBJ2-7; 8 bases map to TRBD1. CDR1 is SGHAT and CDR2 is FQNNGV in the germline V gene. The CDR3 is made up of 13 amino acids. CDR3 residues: CASSSTAPGQADF. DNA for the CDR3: TGTGCCAGCAGCTCTACAGCTCCGGGACAGGCAGACTTC.

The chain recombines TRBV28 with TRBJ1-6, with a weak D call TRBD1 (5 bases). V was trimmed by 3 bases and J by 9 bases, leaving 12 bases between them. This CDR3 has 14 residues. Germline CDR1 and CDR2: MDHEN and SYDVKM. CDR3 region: CASSLQGPVSPLHF. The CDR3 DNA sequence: TGTGCCAGCAGTTTGCAGGGTCCGGTTTCACCCCTCCACTTT.

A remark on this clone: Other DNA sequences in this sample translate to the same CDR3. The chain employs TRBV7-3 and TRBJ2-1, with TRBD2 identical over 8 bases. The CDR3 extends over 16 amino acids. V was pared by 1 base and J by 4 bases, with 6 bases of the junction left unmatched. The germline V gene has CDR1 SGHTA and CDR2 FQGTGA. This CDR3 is CASSLIGGGPYNEQFF. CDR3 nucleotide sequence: TGTGCCAGCAGCTTAATAGGCGGGGGGCCGTACAATGAGCAGTTCTTC.

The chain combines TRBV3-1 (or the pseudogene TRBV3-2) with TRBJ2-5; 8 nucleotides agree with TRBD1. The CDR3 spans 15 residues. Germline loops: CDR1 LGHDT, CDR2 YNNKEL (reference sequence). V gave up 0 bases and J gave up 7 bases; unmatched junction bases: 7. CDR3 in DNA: TGTGCCAGCAGCCAAGATCGGACAGGGTCGGGGACCCAGTACTTC. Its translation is CASSQDRTGSGTQYF.

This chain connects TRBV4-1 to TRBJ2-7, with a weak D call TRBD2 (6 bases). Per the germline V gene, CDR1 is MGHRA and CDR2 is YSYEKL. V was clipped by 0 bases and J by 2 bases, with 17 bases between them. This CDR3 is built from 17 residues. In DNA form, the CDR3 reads TGCGCCAGCAGCCAAGACTTATTCGGGGGTACCCCCTACGAGCAGTACTTC. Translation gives CASSQDLFGGTPYEQYF.

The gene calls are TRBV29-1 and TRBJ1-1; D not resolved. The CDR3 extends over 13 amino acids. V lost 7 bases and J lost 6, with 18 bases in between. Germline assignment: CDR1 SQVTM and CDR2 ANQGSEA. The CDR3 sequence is CSATRDLGSEAFF. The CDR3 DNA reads TGCAGCGCGACACGGGATTTGGGCTCTGAAGCTTTCTTT.

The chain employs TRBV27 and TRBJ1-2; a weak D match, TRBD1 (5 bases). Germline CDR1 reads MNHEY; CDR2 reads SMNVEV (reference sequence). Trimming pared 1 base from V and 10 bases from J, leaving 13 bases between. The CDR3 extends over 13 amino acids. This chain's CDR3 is CASSLFPGTLYTF. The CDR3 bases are TGTGCCAGCAGTTTATTTCCAGGGACTCTCTACACCTTC.

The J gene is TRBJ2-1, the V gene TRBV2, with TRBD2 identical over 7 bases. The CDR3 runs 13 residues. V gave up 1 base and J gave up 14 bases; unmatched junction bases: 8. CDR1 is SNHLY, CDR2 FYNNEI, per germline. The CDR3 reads CASSEEGGLGEFF. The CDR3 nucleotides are TGTGCCAGCAGTGAAGAGGGAGGGTTAGGTGAGTTCTTC.